This T cell receptor beta chain derives from a study of shared clonotypes between healthy human individuals. Broader study findings: Generally, naive subsets (rather than memory subsets) showed larger estimated richness.

Only in-frame clones appear in the TCRdb table, and some are missing; sequencing was by immunoSEQ multiplex PCR. The data hold hundreds of thousands of clones, with roughly 95% observed a single time. Of note for this clone: Its antigen remains unknown. Other DNA sequences within the sample encode an identical CDR3.

Positive CCR7 selection of CD45RO-negative cells yielded the naive CD8 cells, and terminally differentiated effector memory CD45RA+ cells were excluded. Sequencing used naive CD8+ T cells sorted from blood. This sequence was found in a woman in her 30s in good health.

CDR3 bases: TGTGCCAGCAGTTACGGGACAGGGGCCTACGAGCAGTACTTC. Amino acids: CASSYGTGAYEQYF. V is TRBV6-5 and J is TRBJ2-7; the match to TRBD1 covers 10 bases. This CDR3 contains 14 residues. CDR1 is MNHEY, CDR2 SVGAGI, per germline. The J segment lost 2 bases and the V segment lost 2 bases, leaving 0 bases of the junction unmatched.